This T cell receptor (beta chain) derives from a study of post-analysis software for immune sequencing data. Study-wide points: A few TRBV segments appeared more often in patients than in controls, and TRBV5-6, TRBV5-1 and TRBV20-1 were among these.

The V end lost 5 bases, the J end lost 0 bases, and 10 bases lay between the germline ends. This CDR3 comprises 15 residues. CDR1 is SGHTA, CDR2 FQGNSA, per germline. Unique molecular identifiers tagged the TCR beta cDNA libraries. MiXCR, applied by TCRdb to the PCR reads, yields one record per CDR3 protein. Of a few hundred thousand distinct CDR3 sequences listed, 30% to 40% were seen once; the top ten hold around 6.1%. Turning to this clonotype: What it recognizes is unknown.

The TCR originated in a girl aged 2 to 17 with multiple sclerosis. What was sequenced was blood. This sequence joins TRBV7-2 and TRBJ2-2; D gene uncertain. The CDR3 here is CASSPRRTNTGELFF. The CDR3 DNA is TGTGCCAGCAGCCCCCGTCGGACGAACACCGGGGAGCTGTTTTTT.